This T cell receptor (beta chain) stems from a study of cytomegalovirus exposure and HLA in healthy donors. Study-level results: Three chains linked to CMV were shown in vitro to be specific for CMV antigens. Apart from CMV serostatus, no immune exposure information was available.

This clone has just one count. Its antigen is not known. 13 Jbeta primers and 60 Vbeta primers were used for the PCR. Generated by immunoSEQ multiplex PCR, the TCRdb table keeps only in-frame clones and is missing some. Found here are 250,000 to 350,000 clones, 80% of them singletons; the top ten hold about 0.3%. V was shortened by 0 bases and J by 6 bases, with 18 bases between the two germline ends. CDR3 size: 16 residues. CDR1 is SGHNT and CDR2 is YYREEE in the germline V gene (reference sequence). This cohort consisted of healthy bone marrow donors. Nominal health characterized the donors when sampled, though unrecorded immune exposures were likely.

The sequence came from a girl aged 2-10 years in good health and CMV-seronegative. The chain is built from TRBV5-4 and TRBJ1-2, with D tentatively TRBD1 (6 bases). Material: PBMCs. DNA for the CDR3: TGTGCCAGCAGCTTGGTGGCAGGGCGGGGGCTTAATGGCTACACCTTC. Translated, it gives CASSLVAGRGLNGYTF.